These T cell receptor beta chains were read from a single sample in a study of T cell responses to AZD1222 COVID-19 vaccine. Sequenced by immunoSEQ multiplex PCR; TCRdb stores in-frame clones only, minus some. The data show roughly 93,000 clones, 80% to 90% seen once. Sequences were derived from peripheral blood, sampled on day 0 of AZD1222 vaccination. The receptor set was obtained from an adult in good health. Both conserved end residues are part of each CDR3. Each record gives: J gene, D gene, CDR3 length, V gene, CDR3 protein. D genes are given only for firm matches.

j_call: TRBJ2-7; d_call: TRBD2; cdr3_length: 13; v_call: TRBV14; cdr3_aa: CASSPRTSPQQYF
j_call: TRBJ2-1; d_call: .; cdr3_length: 14; v_call: TRBV11-2; cdr3_aa: CASSLRSSYNEQFF
j_call: TRBJ2-2; d_call: .; cdr3_length: 14; v_call: TRBV20-1; cdr3_aa: CSASRSSGTGELFF
j_call: TRBJ1-1; d_call: TRBD1; cdr3_length: 21; v_call: TRBV23-1; cdr3_aa: CASSQSFVGDNPGQTNTEAFF
j_call: TRBJ2-7; d_call: .; cdr3_length: 16; v_call: TRBV5-5; cdr3_aa: CASSLVADRFSYEQYF
j_call: TRBJ1-3; d_call: .; cdr3_length: 16; v_call: TRBV4-1; cdr3_aa: CASSHLAGGQGNTIYF
j_call: TRBJ1-1; d_call: .; cdr3_length: 11; v_call: TRBV2; cdr3_aa: CASRDGLEAFF
j_call: TRBJ1-2; d_call: .; cdr3_length: 14; v_call: TRBV27; cdr3_aa: CASSFWGAEDGYTF
j_call: TRBJ2-2; d_call: .; cdr3_length: 14; v_call: TRBV9; cdr3_aa: CASRTTGSSGELFF
j_call: TRBJ1-1; d_call: TRBD1; cdr3_length: 13; v_call: TRBV27; cdr3_aa: CASMGQMNTEAFF
j_call: TRBJ1-3; d_call: TRBD1; cdr3_length: 15; v_call: TRBV30; cdr3_aa: CAWRVQGNTGNTIYF
j_call: TRBJ2-7; d_call: .; cdr3_length: 11; v_call: TRBV6-5; cdr3_aa: CASSYRREQYF
j_call: TRBJ2-1; d_call: .; cdr3_length: 14; v_call: TRBV6-2/TRBV6-3; cdr3_aa: CASSRDSSYNEQFF
j_call: TRBJ2-7; d_call: .; cdr3_length: 15; v_call: TRBV6-6; cdr3_aa: CASSYSGYSSYEQYF
j_call: TRBJ1-3; d_call: .; cdr3_length: 16; v_call: TRBV6-5; cdr3_aa: CASSYSRGTSGNTIYF
j_call: TRBJ2-4; d_call: TRBD1; cdr3_length: 16; v_call: TRBV19; cdr3_aa: CASSGRTGQPKNIQYF
j_call: TRBJ2-4; d_call: TRBD1; cdr3_length: 15; v_call: TRBV5-4; cdr3_aa: CASSTQGARQNIQYF
j_call: TRBJ1-4; d_call: .; cdr3_length: 15; v_call: TRBV19; cdr3_aa: CASSEGVATNEKLFF
j_call: TRBJ2-7; d_call: .; cdr3_length: 16; v_call: TRBV19; cdr3_aa: CAINHGGGRASYEQYF
j_call: TRBJ2-5; d_call: .; cdr3_length: 15; v_call: TRBV7-6; cdr3_aa: CASSPVWGAQETQYF
j_call: TRBJ1-3; d_call: TRBD1; cdr3_length: 16; v_call: TRBV11-2; cdr3_aa: CASSLGGTGSGNTIYF
j_call: TRBJ1-1; d_call: .; cdr3_length: 13; v_call: TRBV12-3/TRBV12-4; cdr3_aa: CASSLNRNTEAFF
j_call: TRBJ2-1; d_call: TRBD1; cdr3_length: 16; v_call: TRBV27; cdr3_aa: CASSLTGLPSFDEQFF
j_call: TRBJ2-3; d_call: .; cdr3_length: 12; v_call: TRBV12-3/TRBV12-4; cdr3_aa: CASSFRVGTQYF
j_call: TRBJ1-6; d_call: .; cdr3_length: 15; v_call: TRBV18; cdr3_aa: CASSPTGKTNSPLHF
j_call: TRBJ1-1; d_call: .; cdr3_length: 17; v_call: TRBV29-1; cdr3_aa: CSVEGLAGGHPNTEAFF
j_call: TRBJ1-1; d_call: .; cdr3_length: 13; v_call: TRBV19; cdr3_aa: CASSENLNTEAFF
j_call: TRBJ2-3; d_call: .; cdr3_length: 13; v_call: TRBV3-1/TRBV3-2; cdr3_aa: CASSPASTDTQYF
j_call: TRBJ2-5; d_call: TRBD2; cdr3_length: 15; v_call: TRBV12-5; cdr3_aa: CASGQGTSRQETQYF
j_call: TRBJ2-7; d_call: TRBD1; cdr3_length: 15; v_call: TRBV6-4; cdr3_aa: CASSEPGGYAYEQYF
j_call: TRBJ1-6; d_call: .; cdr3_length: 15; v_call: TRBV11-2; cdr3_aa: CASSPRGSYNSPLHF
j_call: TRBJ2-7; d_call: .; cdr3_length: 13; v_call: TRBV6-6; cdr3_aa: CASSYSEGREQYF
j_call: TRBJ2-5; d_call: .; cdr3_length: 14; v_call: TRBV29-1; cdr3_aa: CSVEPGQDQETQYF
j_call: TRBJ1-2; d_call: .; cdr3_length: 11; v_call: TRBV6-5; cdr3_aa: CANPTIYGYTF
j_call: TRBJ1-4; d_call: .; cdr3_length: 13; v_call: TRBV4-2; cdr3_aa: CASSQGSNEKLFF
j_call: TRBJ1-1; d_call: TRBD1; cdr3_length: 15; v_call: TRBV2; cdr3_aa: CASSSGTGLPDEAFF
j_call: TRBJ1-1; d_call: .; cdr3_length: 13; v_call: TRBV6-5; cdr3_aa: CASNPQKGTEAFF
j_call: TRBJ1-3; d_call: .; cdr3_length: 14; v_call: TRBV27; cdr3_aa: CASRSGSSGNTIYF
j_call: TRBJ1-1; d_call: .; cdr3_length: 14; v_call: TRBV18; cdr3_aa: CASSPPGGVTEAFF
j_call: TRBJ1-4; d_call: TRBD1; cdr3_length: 15; v_call: TRBV7-2; cdr3_aa: CASSQGDTMNEKLFF
j_call: TRBJ2-2; d_call: .; cdr3_length: 16; v_call: TRBV11-2; cdr3_aa: CASSLDPGAKTGELFF
j_call: TRBJ1-6; d_call: TRBD1; cdr3_length: 16; v_call: TRBV7-6; cdr3_aa: CASSFTNPTGHSPLHF
j_call: TRBJ2-4; d_call: .; cdr3_length: 15; v_call: TRBV7-9; cdr3_aa: CASSLDVLAKNIQYF
j_call: TRBJ1-5; d_call: .; cdr3_length: 13; v_call: TRBV30; cdr3_aa: CAWSVRWGQPQHF
j_call: TRBJ2-7; d_call: TRBD2; cdr3_length: 17; v_call: TRBV5-4; cdr3_aa: CASSLGGLAGISYEQYF
j_call: TRBJ2-1; d_call: .; cdr3_length: 15; v_call: TRBV4-1; cdr3_aa: CASSQELASYNEQFF
j_call: TRBJ2-1; d_call: .; cdr3_length: 15; v_call: TRBV19; cdr3_aa: CASSMEGSSYNEQFF
j_call: TRBJ2-7; d_call: .; cdr3_length: 14; v_call: TRBV5-5; cdr3_aa: CASSLVPRDGEQYF
j_call: TRBJ2-7; d_call: TRBD2; cdr3_length: 13; v_call: TRBV2; cdr3_aa: CASSRDYLAEQYF
j_call: TRBJ2-1; d_call: TRBD2; cdr3_length: 14; v_call: TRBV5-6; cdr3_aa: CASSLAGKYNEQFF
j_call: TRBJ2-7; d_call: .; cdr3_length: 12; v_call: TRBV13; cdr3_aa: CASSLPLGEQYF
j_call: TRBJ2-2; d_call: TRBD2; cdr3_length: 18; v_call: TRBV19; cdr3_aa: CASSIGLAGGPNTGELFF
j_call: TRBJ2-5; d_call: TRBD2; cdr3_length: 19; v_call: TRBV2; cdr3_aa: CASSDLGLAGGPDIQTQYF
j_call: TRBJ2-7; d_call: TRBD2; cdr3_length: 14; v_call: TRBV11-2; cdr3_aa: CASSKYLAAYEQYF
j_call: TRBJ2-3; d_call: .; cdr3_length: 13; v_call: TRBV5-5; cdr3_aa: CASSSYGTDTQYF
j_call: TRBJ1-4; d_call: TRBD1; cdr3_length: 15; v_call: TRBV7-2; cdr3_aa: CASSLGGQGSGKLFF
j_call: TRBJ1-4; d_call: .; cdr3_length: 15; v_call: TRBV30; cdr3_aa: CAWSPGVGANEKLFF
j_call: TRBJ2-7; d_call: .; cdr3_length: 15; v_call: TRBV11-3; cdr3_aa: CASSSRRQQGHEQYF
j_call: TRBJ2-1; d_call: TRBD2; cdr3_length: 17; v_call: TRBV7-2; cdr3_aa: CASSLAGLAGGRNEQFF